This T cell receptor beta chain was captured by sequencing in a study of cytomegalovirus exposure and HLA in healthy donors. As to this clone: Its antigen is unknown.

PCR involved 60 Vbeta and 13 Jbeta primers. Sequencing used immunoSEQ multiplex PCR; TCRdb keeps in-frame clones, though not all of them. There are tens of thousands of clones in the sample, with 1.7% held by the top ten. Per germline, CDR1 MDHEN and CDR2 SYDVKM. V was pared by 6 bases and J by 4 bases, with 13 bases between. The CDR3 has 14 residues. Study-level points and caveats: There were a few CMV-associated chains whose specificity for CMV antigens was confirmed in vitro.

This clonotype originated in a woman in her twenties or thirties in good health and CMV-seronegative. The rearrangement joins TRBV28 to TRBJ2-1; D may be TRBD2 (6 bases). The sample comprised PBMCs. The CDR3 region is CASSRSGGYNEQFF. CDR3 DNA: TGTGCCAGCAGCCGGTCTGGGGGGTACAATGAGCAGTTCTTC.